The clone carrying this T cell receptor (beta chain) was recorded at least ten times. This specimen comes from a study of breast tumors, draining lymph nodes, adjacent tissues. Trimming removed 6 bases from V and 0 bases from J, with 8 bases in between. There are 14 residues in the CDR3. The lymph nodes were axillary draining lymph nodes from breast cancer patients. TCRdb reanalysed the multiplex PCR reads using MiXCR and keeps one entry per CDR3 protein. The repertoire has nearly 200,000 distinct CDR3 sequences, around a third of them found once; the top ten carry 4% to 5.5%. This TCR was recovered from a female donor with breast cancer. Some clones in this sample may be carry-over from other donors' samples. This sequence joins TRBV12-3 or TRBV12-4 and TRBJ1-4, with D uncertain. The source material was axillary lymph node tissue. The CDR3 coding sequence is TGTGCCAGCAGCCCCTCATCAACTAATGAAAAACTGTTTTTT. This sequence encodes CASSPSSTNEKLFF.